This TCR beta chain was obtained from a study of cytomegalovirus exposure and HLA in healthy donors (dated by TCRdb to about 2017). Context from the whole study: An earlier analysis of several hundred of the donors reported more than 250 Gb of sequence data and 120 million or so unique TCR beta sequences from some 180 million T cells. An early release covering roughly 600 HLA-typed donors comprised approximately 300 gigabases of sequencing data and roughly 85 million unique TCR sequences. The genetic ancestry cluster associated with self-reported Caucasian donors included roughly four fifths of the 300 to 400 genotyped donors. The study aimed to test whether signatures of past pathogen exposure could be identified by cataloging public T cell receptors. The study used immunosequencing to profile the T cell repertoires of approximately 650 subjects and linked those repertoires to cytomegalovirus serostatus. Besides the first cohort of approximately 710 subjects, a separate validation cohort made up of 95 to 150 different subjects was used. To predict cytomegalovirus infection status, the study combined high-throughput TCR immunosequencing, statistical association of individual TCRs with disease status, and machine learning. In a later analysis, previously published TCR beta repertoires from several hundred donors were re-analyzed and high-resolution HLA genotyping was added so that TCR occurrence patterns could be studied. The later analysis used no new phenotypic data to find candidate immune exposures, relying instead on TCR beta sequences and their occurrence across donors. An earlier analysis of more than 450 of the donors used high-throughput TCR beta sequencing to judge whether each TCR beta V gene segment behaved as functional or pseudogenic. Donor age, sex, ethnicity and CMV serostatus were compiled together with the repertoire data. A later genetic analysis used genome-wide SNP genotypes for 398 of the 666 donors, treating that subset as a discovery cohort. Every discovery cohort repertoire had been produced on one sequencing platform. Both class I and class II loci were covered by HLA typing, at four-digit resolution. Typing coverage differed by locus: A, B, C, DRB1 and DQB1 were typed in roughly 629-640 donors, DQA1 in 522, DPA1 in roughly 590, and DPB1 in approximately 450. Four to six DR-DQ haplotypes were handled as single units for association and clustering because linkage in the cohort was strong. Among about 400 genotyped donors of the cohort, an average of around 250,000 unique TCR beta nucleotide sequences was sequenced per donor, of which about 19% were non-productive.

The paper as a whole reports these results and caveats: This cohort had only TCR beta chains sequenced, and the lack of alpha or paired-chain data limited which features could be detected. Most CMV-associated TCR beta chains appeared to be HLA-restricted in a later analysis, and the HLA associations seemed to be driven largely by CMV exposure. A later analysis found that HLA-associated TCR beta chains were more clonally expanded and had lower generation probabilities than equally common non-associated chains. Compared with the approximately 720-donor mean, donors in an Asian-associated ancestry cluster had fewer N-insertions in productive TCRs, according to a later genetic analysis. In an earlier analysis of 587 of the donors, most TCR beta V segments appeared in productive rearrangements about 87% or about 30% of the time, broadly matching IMGT annotations. When HLA alleles, especially DR and DQ, strongly co-occurred, TCR associations were difficult to assign to individual alleles. A group of highly shared sequence variants was considered likely to be a technical artifact of the sequencing pipeline. A further reported finding was that TCR beta sequences accurately predicted the HLA-A and HLA-B alleles for most subjects in the first cohort. In the study, 150 to 200 TCR beta chains were listed as associated with cytomegalovirus. Most TCR sequences were seen in very few donors, while some public TCRs were found in many individuals. Because HLA typing was missing for some donors at each locus, association tests included only the typed subset. According to a later analysis, TCR association rates differed among HLA loci, with DRB1 alleles showing the most associated TCRs and HLA-C alleles showing the fewest. About 17 rarely observed V segments, including chromosome 9 orphons, were excluded from the earlier analysis of a few hundred of the donors because counts were too low. A few of the identified cytomegalovirus-associated TCR beta chains were confirmed in vitro to be specific for cytomegalovirus antigens. Correlated functional status among segregating V segments might reflect linkage disequilibrium, but an unknown experimental factor could not be ruled out. V-gene and J-gene trimming of TCR beta chains was associated with a missense DCLRE1C variant in a later genetic analysis, and the association was replicated in an independent cohort. The presence/absence analyses assumed that sequencing depth was roughly uniform across donors, and that assumption may not be true. In a later analysis, 16,951 TCR beta sequences were associated with specific HLA alleles at a false discovery rate of 0.05. For the cohort, immune exposure information was limited to CMV serostatus. According to the authors, the approach could potentially be generalized to other disease states and immunological phenotypes. According to a later analysis, parvovirus B19, influenza, CMV and Epstein-Barr virus appeared linked to several top co-occurrence clusters. Cytomegalovirus status was reported to be diagnosed by the classifier with high specificity and sensitivity in both the original and validation cohorts.

Comment on this clone: The clone's antigen remains unknown. No quality values exist for individual bases; no much larger clone is one base distant.

Library preparation used the immunoSEQ multiplex PCR assay. For the multiplex PCR, a mixture combining 60 forward primers for TCR Vbeta segments and 13 reverse primers for TCR Jbeta segments was used. The CDR3 region of rearranged TCR beta genes was amplified from genomic DNA with a multiplex PCR assay. The amplified TCR beta libraries were sequenced on the Illumina HiSeq System as 87-base-pair reads. Concerning the study's data processing: In a later analysis, tens of millions of unique TCR beta chains were counted across the approximately 620 repertoires, and roughly 11 million of these chains were shared by at least two donors. Raw reads were error-corrected and collapsed into unique sequences with a nearest-neighbor algorithm that merged closely related sequences to remove PCR and sequencing errors. To assign V, D and J gene segments, CDR3 sequences were aligned to IMGT reference sequences. For a sequence to be retained, a match of at least six nucleotides to both a V gene segment and a J gene segment was required. A rearrangement was called productive if the CDR3 had no stop codons and remained in frame with V and J, and every other rearrangement was called non-productive. CDR3 was defined according to IMGT convention as the region running from the second conserved V-encoded cysteine to the conserved J-encoded phenylalanine. The earlier analysis of 450 to 750 of the donors excluded any sequence lacking an unambiguous match to a single V gene segment. An earlier analysis of about 600 of the donors called V segments functional above 56.7% productive rearrangements and segregating when the between-donor standard deviation exceeded 5%. To diagnose cytomegalovirus status from the catalog of TCR beta chain sequences, a statistical classification framework was built. In a later analysis, TCR nucleotide sequences were compared against IMGT/GENE-DB human TR gene sequences so that V and J genes could be assigned. A later analysis assigned CDR3 sequences and most-parsimonious VDJ recombination scenarios with the TCRdist pipeline. In a later analysis, each TCR beta chain was defined by its CDR3 amino acid sequence together with its V-gene family, and reads without a unique V-gene family were excluded. In a later analysis, 500 to 700 highly shared, low-generation-probability nucleotide sequences were removed to address suspected cross-contamination and a sequencing artifact. For each public chain, a later analysis derived a clonal expansion index from normalized ranks of inferred template counts within each repertoire. A later analysis computed generation probabilities with a VDJ recombination model fitted to out-of-frame rearrangements, and checked the results against IGoR. Hypergeometric tests were used in a later analysis to score TCR-TCR, TCR-HLA and TCR-CMV co-occurrence, with a repertoire-size bias correction applied to the TCR pairs. False discovery rates were estimated in a later analysis by permuting HLA or CMV assignments 20 times. In a later analysis, co-occurring TCRs were grouped with DBSCAN, and TCRdist sequence similarity was added when clustering was performed within HLA-allele-positive subsets. Repertoires with fewer than 30,000 or more than 120,000 public chains were left out of co-occurrence clustering, as were four to six repertoires with anomalous nucleotide sharing. Sourced from immuneACCESS, this table was stored by TCRdb with only in-frame sequences that have V and J called. A share of the clones is absent; for the studies checked, an unresolved V gene accounts for under half, and the remainder has no known explanation. That table is the source of V, J and clone size, and D and trimming were worked out from the DNA. Across this sample there are about 160,000 clones, with about 63% seen only once. The biggest ten clones account for less than 3.5% of the sample.

The cohort consisted of approximately 670 healthy bone marrow donors. Cohort members were all nominally healthy when sampled, although unrecorded immune exposures were likely present. The donor tested CMV seropositive and was one of the 289 seropositive cohort members. Every donor gave a peripheral blood sample, and the peripheral blood mononuclear cells from that sample were used for TCR beta sequencing. The Qiagen DNeasy Blood Extraction Kit was used to extract genomic DNA from the blood cell samples. The specimen sequenced was PBMCs. This receptor was obtained from a middle-aged woman in good health and CMV-seropositive.

Read as DNA, the sequence is TGTGCCAGCTCACCAGACGGGGGGCTCTACGAGCAGTACTTC. This encodes CASSPDGGLYEQYF. The rearranged segments are TRBV18 and TRBJ2-7; TRBD2 might be the D gene, on 7 matching bases. The CDR3 measures 14 amino acids from cysteine to phenylalanine. The kept DNA is CDR3 alone, 42 bases in frame from the first base. V loses 2 bases, J loses 3 bases, and the germline ends lie 11 bases apart. Per the germline V gene, KGHSH is the CDR1 and LQKENI is the CDR2.